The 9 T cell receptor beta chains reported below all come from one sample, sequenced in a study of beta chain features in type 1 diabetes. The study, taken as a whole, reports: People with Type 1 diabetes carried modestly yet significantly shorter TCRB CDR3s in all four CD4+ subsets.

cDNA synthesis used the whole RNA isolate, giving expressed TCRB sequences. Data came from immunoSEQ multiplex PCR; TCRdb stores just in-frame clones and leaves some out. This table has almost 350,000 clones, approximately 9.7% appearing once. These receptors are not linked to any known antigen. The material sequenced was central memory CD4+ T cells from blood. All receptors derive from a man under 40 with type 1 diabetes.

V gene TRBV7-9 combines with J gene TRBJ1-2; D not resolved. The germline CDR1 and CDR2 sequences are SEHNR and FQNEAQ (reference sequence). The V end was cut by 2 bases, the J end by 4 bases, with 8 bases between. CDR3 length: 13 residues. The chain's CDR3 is CASSLSGLYGYTF. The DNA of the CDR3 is TGTGCCAGCAGCTTATCCGGGCTCTATGGCTACACCTTC.

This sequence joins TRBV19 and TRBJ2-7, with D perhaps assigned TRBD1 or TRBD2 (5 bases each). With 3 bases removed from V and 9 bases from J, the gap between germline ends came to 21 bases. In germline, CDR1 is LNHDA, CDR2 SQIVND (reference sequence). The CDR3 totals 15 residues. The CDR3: CASSIGTADLGLQYF. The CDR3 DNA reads TGTGCCAGTAGTATCGGGACGGCGGATTTAGGATTGCAGTACTTC.

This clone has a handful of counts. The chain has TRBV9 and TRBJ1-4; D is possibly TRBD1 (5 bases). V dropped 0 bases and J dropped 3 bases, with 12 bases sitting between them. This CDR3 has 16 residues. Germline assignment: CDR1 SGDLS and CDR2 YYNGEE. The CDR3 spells CASSVGDLGSNEKLFF. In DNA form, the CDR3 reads TGTGCCAGCAGCGTAGGGGACCTCGGCTCTAATGAAAAACTGTTTTTT.

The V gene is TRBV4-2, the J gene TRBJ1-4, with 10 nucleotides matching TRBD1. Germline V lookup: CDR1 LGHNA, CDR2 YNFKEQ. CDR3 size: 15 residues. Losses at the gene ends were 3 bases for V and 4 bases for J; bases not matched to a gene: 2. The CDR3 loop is CASSQGQGRNEKLFF. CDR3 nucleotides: TGTGCCAGCAGCCAGGGACAGGGGCGTAATGAAAAACTGTTTTTT.

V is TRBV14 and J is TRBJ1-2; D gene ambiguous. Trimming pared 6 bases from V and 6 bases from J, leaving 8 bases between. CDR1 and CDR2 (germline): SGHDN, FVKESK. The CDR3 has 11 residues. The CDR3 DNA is TGTGCCAGCAGTGTTGCCGATGGCTACACCTTC. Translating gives CASSVADGYTF.

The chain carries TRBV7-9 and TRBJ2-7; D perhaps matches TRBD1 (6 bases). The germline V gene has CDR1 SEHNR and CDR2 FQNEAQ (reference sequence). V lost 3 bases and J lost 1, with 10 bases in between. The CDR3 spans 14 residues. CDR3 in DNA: TGTGCCAGCAGCTTTGCGGACAGATCCTACGAGCAGTACTTC. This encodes CASSFADRSYEQYF.

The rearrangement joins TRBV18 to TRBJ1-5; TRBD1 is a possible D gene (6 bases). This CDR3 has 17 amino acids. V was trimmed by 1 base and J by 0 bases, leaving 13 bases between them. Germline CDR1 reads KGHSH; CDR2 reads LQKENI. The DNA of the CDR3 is TGTGCCAGCTCACCACAGGGGCACAGGGCTAGCAATCAGCCCCAGCATTTT. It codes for CASSPQGHRASNQPQHF.

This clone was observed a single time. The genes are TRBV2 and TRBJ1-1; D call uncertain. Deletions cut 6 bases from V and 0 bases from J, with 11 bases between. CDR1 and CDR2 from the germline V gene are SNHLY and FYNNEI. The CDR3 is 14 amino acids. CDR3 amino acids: CASSVRQLNTEAFF. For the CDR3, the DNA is TGTGCCAGCAGCGTTAGGCAGCTGAACACTGAAGCTTTCTTT. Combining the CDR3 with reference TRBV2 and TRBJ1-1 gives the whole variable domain EPEVTQTPSHQVTQMGQEVILRCVPISNHLYFYWYRQILGQKVEFLVSFYNNEISEKSEIFDDQFSVERPDGSNFTLKIRSTKLEDSAMYFCASSVRQLNTEAFFGQGTRLTVV.

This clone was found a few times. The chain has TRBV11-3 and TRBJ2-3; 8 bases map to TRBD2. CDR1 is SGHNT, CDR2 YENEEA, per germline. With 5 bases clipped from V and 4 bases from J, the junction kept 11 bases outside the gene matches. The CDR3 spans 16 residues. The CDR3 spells CASSLEGRGGSDTQYF. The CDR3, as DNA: TGTGCCAGCAGCCTCGAGGGCCGGGGGGGCTCAGATACGCAGTATTTT.